The 27 T cell receptor beta chains given below trace back to one sample, sequenced in a study of shared clonotypes between healthy human individuals. The method was immunoSEQ multiplex PCR; TCRdb's version includes in-frame clones alone and lacks a portion of them. The sample lists about 2.3 million clones, approximately 93% occurring once. Sequenced material: naive CD4+ T cells from PBMCs. This sample's subset: CD45RA+ positively selected. These receptors were collected from a man aged 18 to 29 in good health. Some clones in this sample may be carry-over from other donors' samples.

This chain connects TRBV7-2 to TRBJ2-6; no clear D. V gave up 1 base and J gave up 4 bases, with 14 bases separating them. CDR1 and CDR2 from the germline V gene are SGHTA and FQGNSA. The CDR3 is 17 amino acids. In DNA form, the CDR3 reads TGTGCCAGCAGCTTAGTGCTACTTTCCTCCGGGGCCAACGTCCTGACTTTC. It yields the protein CASSLVLLSSGANVLTF.

The chain has TRBV5-4 and TRBJ2-3; D unresolved. Per the germline V gene, CDR1 is SGHNT and CDR2 is YYREEE (reference sequence). This CDR3 has 14 residues. Trimming removed 0 bases at V and 3 bases at J, with 8 bases between. The CDR3 DNA reads TGTGCCAGCAGCTTGGAGGAGAGAACAGATACGCAGTATTTT. It yields the protein CASSLEERTDTQYF.

For this clone: The identical CDR3 is also encoded by other nucleotide sequences in the sample. This rearrangement joins TRBV10-2 to TRBJ1-5; D not certain. V lost 4 bases, J lost 2 bases, and 6 bases lay in between. This CDR3 comprises 13 residues. CDR1 WSHSY and CDR2 SAAADI come from the germline V gene. CDR3 in DNA: TGCGCCAGCAGTGGGCAGGGCAATCAGCCCCAGCATTTT. Translation: CASSGQGNQPQHF.

A remark on this clone: The sample holds other DNA sequences that translate to the same CDR3. The chain joins TRBV7-2 to TRBJ1-1; D unresolved. V lost 3 bases and J lost 1, with 3 bases in between. CDR3 length: 12 residues. Germline CDR1 and CDR2: SGHTA and FQGNSA. CDR3 DNA: TGTGCCAGCAGCTTGTGGAACACTGAAGCTTTCTTT. As protein: CASSLWNTEAFF.

The chain recombines TRBV28 with TRBJ2-3; 8 nucleotides line up with TRBD1. Germline V gene data show CDR1 as MDHEN and CDR2 as SYDVKM. This CDR3 is built from 15 residues. Trimming removed 3 bases from V and 1 base from J; junction bases left unmatched: 3. In DNA form, the CDR3 reads TGTGCCAGCAGTTTTCGGGGACAGGGCACAGATACGCAGTATTTT. This translates into CASSFRGQGTDTQYF.

The chain links TRBV15 to TRBJ2-3, with 7 bases fitting TRBD2. This CDR3 is 14 amino acids long. The germline gives CDR1 LNHNV, CDR2 YYDKDF (reference sequence). V shed 4 bases, J shed 6 bases, and the junction held 7 bases outside the gene matches. The CDR3 nucleotides are TGTGCCACCAGCACCCTACTAGCGTCCGATACGCAGTATTTT. The encoded protein is CATSTLLASDTQYF.

This sequence joins TRBV15 and TRBJ2-5, with 8 bases fitting TRBD1. CDR3 length: 15 residues. CDR1 is LNHNV, CDR2 YYDKDF, per germline (reference sequence). V gave up 5 bases and J gave up 5 bases; unmatched junction bases: 10. The CDR3 bases are TGTGCCACCAGCGGAAGGGACAGGCTATGGGAGACCCAGTACTTC. Encoded protein: CATSGRDRLWETQYF. Full variable domain (outside the CDR3, taken from reference TRBV15 and TRBJ2-5): DAMVIQNPRYQVTQFGKPVTLSCSQTLNHNVMYWYQQKSSQAPKLLFHYYDKDFNNEADTPDNFQSRRPNTSFCFLDIRSPGLGDTAMYLCATSGRDRLWETQYFGPGTRLLVL.

The V gene is TRBV5-1, the J gene TRBJ1-1; a weak D match, TRBD1 (6 bases). The V and J ends lost 0 bases and 5 bases respectively, with 11 bases between them. Germline V CDR1 and CDR2: SGHRS, YFSETQ. CDR3 size: 14 residues. CDR3 bases: TGCGCCAGCAGCTTGGGCAGGGGAGGGACTGAAGCTTTCTTT. Residues: CASSLGRGGTEAFF.

CDR3 region: CASSQTGGQETQYF. The DNA of the CDR3 is TGTGCCAGCTCACAAACAGGGGGCCAAGAGACCCAGTACTTC. The chain uses TRBV18 and TRBJ2-5; 8 nucleotides line up with TRBD1. Per the germline V gene, CDR1 is KGHSH and CDR2 is LQKENI. The CDR3 has 14 amino acids. Losses at the gene ends were 4 bases for V and 1 base for J; bases not matched to a gene: 2.

This rearrangement joins TRBV6-6 to TRBJ1-4; TRBD1 is a possible D gene (5 bases). CDR1 is MNHNY, CDR2 SVGAGI, per germline (reference sequence). The ends were cut back, 3 bases at V and 4 bases at J, with 12 bases in the middle. CDR3 size: 15 residues. CDR3 region: CASSYPGTDNEKLFF. The CDR3 DNA is TGTGCCAGCAGTTATCCCGGGACGGATAATGAAAAACTGTTTTTT.

This chain joins TRBV4-2 and TRBJ1-1; D is perhaps TRBD1 (5 bases). CDR3 length equals 17 residues. From germline, CDR1 is LGHNA and CDR2 YNFKEQ. V lost 4 bases, J lost 4 bases, and 22 bases lay in between. CDR3 loop: CASSLGILGGSGTEAFF. The CDR3, as DNA: TGTGCCAGCAGCCTAGGGATATTGGGGGGGTCGGGCACTGAAGCTTTCTTT.

The chain joins TRBV9 to TRBJ2-1; no reliable D call. Germline V CDR1 and CDR2: SGDLS, YYNGEE. The V and J ends lost 4 bases and 8 bases respectively, with 10 bases between them. This CDR3 has 12 amino acids. CDR3 sequence (DNA): TGTGCCAGCAGCCCCAGAGGCTATGAGCAGTTCTTC. Its protein is CASSPRGYEQFF.

The rearrangement joins TRBV2 to TRBJ2-1; possibly TRBD2 for D (5 bases). Trimming removed 0 bases at V and 10 bases at J, with 25 bases between. The germline gives CDR1 SNHLY, CDR2 FYNNEI. This CDR3 region has 18 residues. The CDR3 sequence: CASSEAPGSGAPLGEQFF. CDR3 coding DNA: TGTGCCAGCAGTGAAGCGCCCGGGTCTGGAGCGCCACTAGGGGAGCAGTTCTTC.

The chain couples TRBV15 to TRBJ1-4; 9 nucleotides align to TRBD1. There are 15 residues in the CDR3. Germline CDR1 LNHNV, CDR2 YYDKDF (reference sequence). V was clipped by 3 bases and J by 5 bases; unmatched bases: 4. CDR3 loop: CATSRGGQGNEKLFF. The CDR3 bases are TGTGCCACCAGCAGGGGAGGACAGGGGAATGAAAAACTGTTTTTT.

This clone appeared a single time. The rearrangement uses TRBV2 and TRBJ1-2, with TRBD1 as a possible D gene (5 bases). V was cut by 3 bases and J by 4 bases, with 9 bases left in between. Germline V gene data show CDR1 as SNHLY and CDR2 as FYNNEI. The CDR3 length is 13 residues. CDR3 sequence (DNA): TGTGCCAGCAGTGAGGCAGGGATCTATGGCTACACCTTC. The encoded protein is CASSEAGIYGYTF.

The genes are TRBV2 and TRBJ2-1; TRBD2 matches 14 bases. The CDR3 runs to 15 residues. V was pared by 5 bases and J by 11 bases, with 8 bases of the junction left unmatched. Germline-derived CDR1 and CDR2 are SNHLY and FYNNEI. CDR3: CASSPGLAGDVKQFF. The CDR3 coding sequence is TGTGCCAGCAGTCCGGGACTAGCGGGAGACGTGAAGCAGTTCTTC.

This sequence joins TRBV11-3 and TRBJ2-1; TRBD2 agrees at 8 bases. Trimming cost V 1 base and J 10 bases; bases outside gene matches: 6. The CDR3 extends over 14 amino acids. Germline V gene data show CDR1 as SGHNT and CDR2 as YENEEA. Written as DNA, the CDR3 is TGTGCCAGCAGCTTAGCCTCACTAGCGGCAGAGCAGTTCTTC. This codes for CASSLASLAAEQFF.

The chain combines TRBV7-9 with TRBJ2-1; D is perhaps TRBD2 (5 bases). Germline V gene lookup returns CDR1 SEHNR and CDR2 FQNEAQ (reference sequence). Trimming cost V 3 bases and J 7 bases, with 10 bases left between them. CDR3 length equals 13 residues. CDR3 bases: TGTGCCAGCAGCTTTACAGCGGCTAATGAGCAGTTCTTC. Residues: CASSFTAANEQFF.

This clone occurred once. The chain uses TRBV30 and TRBJ2-1; D possibly corresponds to TRBD2 (6 bases). This CDR3 contains 14 residues. V dropped 4 bases and J dropped 2 bases, with 12 bases sitting between them. Germline values: CDR1 GTSNPN, CDR2 SVGIG (reference sequence). The CDR3 DNA follows: TGTGCCTGGATTAGCGGATTTACCTACAATGAGCAGTTCTTC. Amino acids: CAWISGFTYNEQFF.

The chain is built from TRBV4-1 and TRBJ2-2, with no clear D. Trimming cost V 3 bases and J 6 bases, with 20 bases left between them. The germline V gene has CDR1 MGHRA and CDR2 YSYEKL. CDR3 length: 17 residues. For the CDR3, the DNA is TGCGCCAGCAGCCAGGAAGGCAGCGCAGGATGGGCCGGGGAGCTGTTTTTT. It translates to CASSQEGSAGWAGELFF.

The sample holds one count of this clone. The CDR3 bases are TGTGCCAGCAGTTATCGACACTCAGAAACTTACACCGGGGAGCTGTTTTTT. Protein: CASSYRHSETYTGELFF. The rearrangement uses TRBV27 and TRBJ2-2; D is ambiguous. The V end lost 4 bases, the J end lost 3 bases, and 18 bases lay between the germline ends. The CDR3 contains 17 residues. From germline, CDR1 is MNHEY and CDR2 SMNVEV (reference sequence).

The chain carries TRBV30 and TRBJ2-5; 7 bases fit TRBD2. The CDR3 covers 14 residues. Germline CDR1 and CDR2: GTSNPN and SVGIG (reference sequence). Trimming cost V 0 bases and J 5 bases; bases outside gene matches: 6. The CDR3 reads CAWSVWAGVETQYF. The CDR3 DNA sequence: TGTGCCTGGAGTGTATGGGCGGGAGTGGAGACCCAGTACTTC.

This clone was counted a single time. The chain couples TRBV28 to TRBJ2-7; 11 bases match TRBD2. The CDR3 totals 18 residues. V shed 0 bases and J 1 base; nucleotides not matched to a gene: 8. Germline CDR1 is MDHEN and CDR2 is SYDVKM. CDR3: CASSLWSSGRPGSYEQYF. The CDR3 DNA is TGTGCCAGCAGTTTATGGTCTAGCGGGAGGCCGGGGTCCTACGAGCAGTACTTC.

The rearrangement links TRBV10-1 to TRBJ2-2, with D uncertain. The CDR3 is made up of 12 amino acids. Between the trimmed V and J ends, which lost 1 base and 9 bases, there was a span of 6 bases. Germline V gene data show CDR1 as WNHNN and CDR2 as SYGVQD (reference sequence). The DNA for the CDR3 is TGCGCCAGCAGTGAGTTGGGCCGGGAGCTGTTTTTT. Protein: CASSELGRELFF.

This chain connects TRBV5-6 to TRBJ2-6, with TRBD1 matching over 9 bases. The CDR3 runs to 17 residues. The junction had 5 bases not matched to a gene; V was cut back by 0 bases and J by 4 bases. Germline CDR1 and CDR2: SGHDT and YYEEEE. Here the CDR3 DNA reads TGTGCCAGCAGCTTGGAACAGGGGGCGTACGGGGCCAACGTCCTGACTTTC. This translates into CASSLEQGAYGANVLTF.

The chain recombines TRBV28 with TRBJ1-6, with a tentative D call TRBD1 (5 bases). This CDR3 spans 18 amino acids. The V and J ends lost 7 bases and 11 bases respectively, with 30 bases between them. From germline, CDR1 is MDHEN and CDR2 SYDVKM. CDR3 in DNA: TGTGCCAGCACCGATCTCATCCCCCAGGGTGGGGTTAGGGCACCCCTCCACTTT. Encoded protein: CASTDLIPQGGVRAPLHF.

V usage is TRBV5-8 and J usage is TRBJ2-7; 10 bases map to TRBD2. This CDR3 region has 15 residues. CDR1 is SGHTS, CDR2 YDEGEE, per germline. V trimming: 3 bases; J trimming: 2 bases; junction bases outside the gene matches: 5. CDR3 protein: CASSSLAGAPYEQYF. CDR3 nucleotides: TGTGCCAGCAGCTCCCTAGCGGGAGCCCCCTACGAGCAGTACTTC.